The clone carrying this T cell receptor beta chain was recorded only once. Its target is unknown. PCR involved 60 Vbeta and 13 Jbeta primers. The assay was immunoSEQ multiplex PCR, and TCRdb's table has in-frame clones only and misses some. The sample includes some 130,000 clones, around 72% of them seen just once. The data were taken from a study of cytomegalovirus exposure and HLA in healthy donors. Broader study findings: Cytomegalovirus-associated TCR beta chains were listed, numbering 150 to 200. Some V segments (TRBV6-2 and TRBV6-3 among them) were excluded as indistinguishable.

The CDR3 totals 14 residues. Germline trimming cut 4 bases from V and 7 bases from J; bases unmatched to any gene: 9. Looked up from germline, CDR1 is WNHNN and CDR2 is SYGVQD (reference sequence). V gene TRBV10-1 combines with J gene TRBJ2-5; 7 nucleotides align to TRBD2. The sequencing input was PBMCs. The TCR comes from a man aged 50 to 59 in good health and CMV-seropositive. CDR3 sequence: CASSGRAGRTTQYF. The DNA for the CDR3 is TGCGCCAGCAGTGGACGAGCGGGAAGGACGACCCAGTACTTC.